The 7 T cell receptor beta chains in this list originate from one sample, sequenced in a study of identical twins. TCRdb used MiXCR to reprocess the 5' RACE reads, holding one entry per CDR3 protein. The repertoire holds 550,000 to 700,000 distinct CDR3 sequences, with over 20% as singletons. The same sample was also used in a study of T cells expressing NK-cell markers.

The specimen was PBMCs. The receptor source for this set is a woman aged 18-29 years in good health.

In its sample, this clonotype was seen a few times. The V gene is TRBV7-2, the J gene TRBJ2-1; the match to TRBD2 covers 10 bases. CDR1 and CDR2 (germline): SGHTA, FQGNSA. This CDR3 contains 14 residues. J gave up 10 bases and V 5 bases, and 8 bases lay outside the gene matches. CDR3 DNA: TGTGCCAGCAGCCCAGCGGGAGGGAGGTTCGAGCAGTTCTTC. It translates to CASSPAGGRFEQFF.

V and J are TRBV9 and TRBJ2-7; D is tentatively TRBD1 or TRBD2 (5 bases each). The CDR3 loop spans 13 amino acids. Germline CDR1 is SGDLS and CDR2 is YYNGEE. Trimming shortened V by 0 bases and J by 10 bases, and 14 bases separated the two germline ends. The CDR3 here is CASSVGGDQEQYF. The CDR3 DNA sequence: TGTGCCAGCAGCGTAGGAGGGGACCAGGAACAGTACTTC.

This clonotype was recorded a few times. The rearrangement joins TRBV7-9 to TRBJ2-1; D remains ambiguous. The germline CDR1 and CDR2 sequences are SEHNR and FQNEAQ (reference sequence). This CDR3 comprises 15 residues. Trimming removed 1 base at V and 10 bases at J, with 17 bases between. CDR3 nucleotide sequence: TGTGCCAGCAGCTTAGTTTTGAGGTCCGGCACAGAGCAGTTCTTC. Protein: CASSLVLRSGTEQFF.

This clonotype was observed a few times. The chain recombines TRBV7-2 with TRBJ2-3, with 10 bases identical to TRBD2. This CDR3 region has 15 residues. The trim removed 4 bases at V and 10 bases at J, leaving 11 bases unmatched. The germline V gene encodes CDR1 SGHTA and CDR2 FQGNSA. CDR3 coding DNA: TGTGCCAGCAGCTCCCCCCTTGATAGCGGGAGGCCGCAGTATTTT. It encodes CASSSPLDSGRPQYF.

This rearrangement joins TRBV7-9 to TRBJ2-1, with 9 bases identical to TRBD1. V gave up 4 bases and J gave up 8 bases; unmatched junction bases: 6. Germline V gene lookup returns CDR1 SEHNR and CDR2 FQNEAQ (reference sequence). The CDR3 is made up of 14 amino acids. CDR3 sequence: CASSWDRARDEQFF. CDR3 nucleotides: TGTGCCAGCAGCTGGGACAGGGCAAGAGATGAGCAGTTCTTC.

This clonotype was counted between two and nine times. The rearrangement joins TRBV12-3 or TRBV12-4 to TRBJ2-5, with D perhaps TRBD2 (5 bases). This CDR3 region has 14 residues. Trimming left V 6 bases short and J 2 bases short, with 13 bases between. The DNA for the CDR3 is TGTGCCAGCAGATACCGGGATCATCAAGAGACCCAGTACTTC. Amino acids: CASRYRDHQETQYF.

J is TRBJ2-2 and V is TRBV7-3; no definite D call. V lost 8 bases to trimming and J lost 1 base, with 17 bases between them. The germline V gene has CDR1 SGHTA and CDR2 FQGTGA. This CDR3 contains 16 residues. The DNA of the CDR3 is TGTGCCAGCTCCTGGCTGGGCCCGGGGAACACCGGGGAGCTGTTTTTT. Translated: CASSWLGPGNTGELFF.